A selection of T cell receptor beta chains follows, all from one sample in a study of shared clonotypes between healthy human individuals. Method: immunoSEQ multiplex PCR; TCRdb's copy keeps in-frame clones and lacks some. This sample has approximately 650,000 clones; nearly 97% occur once, and the top ten carry 0.11%. The sequencing sample was made of naive CD8+ T cells sorted from blood. These receptors all stem from a woman in her 30s in good health. The CDR3 runs from the conserved cysteine through the conserved F or W. A D gene is named only where the DNA matches it firmly. Clone size is given for some rows only: seen once, a few or many times, or a class if the clone is expanded.

v_call: TRBV5-1
clone_size: -
j_call: TRBJ2-7
d_call: -
cdr3_nt: TGCGCCAGCAGCATTGGCGCCGGGTACGGGAGTCCCGAGCAGTACTTC
cdr3_aa: CASSIGAGYGSPEQYF

v_call: TRBV2
clone_size: once
j_call: TRBJ2-5
d_call: -
cdr3_nt: TGTGCCATTAAAGAGACCCAGTACTTC
cdr3_aa: CAIKETQYF

v_call: TRBV7-9
clone_size: few
j_call: TRBJ2-7
d_call: -
cdr3_nt: TGTGCCAGCAGCTTAGAGGCAGCCTACGAGCAGTACTTC
cdr3_aa: CASSLEAAYEQYF

v_call: TRBV28
clone_size: -
j_call: TRBJ2-7
d_call: -
cdr3_nt: TGTGCCAGCAGTCACGGTGTCGCGCAGGGCCACGAGCAGTACTTC
cdr3_aa: CASSHGVAQGHEQYF

v_call: TRBV5-6
clone_size: -
j_call: TRBJ2-1
d_call: TRBD2
cdr3_nt: TGTGCCAGCAGCGGCCCGGGACTAGCGGGAGGGTCTTACAATGAGCAGTTCTTC
cdr3_aa: CASSGPGLAGGSYNEQFF

v_call: TRBV9
clone_size: -
j_call: TRBJ1-1
d_call: -
cdr3_nt: TGTGCCAGCAGCGTCGTGGTACACAGCCCGAACACTGAAGCTTTCTTT
cdr3_aa: CASSVVVHSPNTEAFF

v_call: TRBV29-1
clone_size: -
j_call: TRBJ1-1
d_call: -
cdr3_nt: TGCAGCGCTGGAGGATCTACGGCCTCCCGCCCTGAAGCTTTCTTT
cdr3_aa: CSAGGSTASRPEAFF

v_call: TRBV5-1
clone_size: once
j_call: TRBJ1-3
d_call: -
cdr3_nt: TGCGCCAGCAGCTTGGATGACAGTGGAAACACCATATATTTT
cdr3_aa: CASSLDDSGNTIYF

v_call: TRBV5-6
clone_size: -
j_call: TRBJ2-7
d_call: -
cdr3_nt: TGTGCCAGCAGCCCGGGGGACGGCCACTACGAGCAGTACTTC
cdr3_aa: CASSPGDGHYEQYF

v_call: TRBV5-1
clone_size: -
j_call: TRBJ1-2
d_call: -
cdr3_nt: TGCGCCAGCAGCTTGAAAGGAGGAAACTATGGCTACACCTTC
cdr3_aa: CASSLKGGNYGYTF